A single sample is the source of the 26 T cell receptor beta chains below, sequenced in a study of cytomegalovirus exposure and HLA in healthy donors. Use of 60 Vbeta and 13 Jbeta primers characterized the PCR. Clones were sequenced by immunoSEQ multiplex PCR, and TCRdb holds only the in-frame ones, with some missing. Seen here are some 120,000 clones, roughly 78% observed once, and the top ten hold approximately 10%. The sample comprised PBMCs. Every receptor here comes from a man under 40 in good health and CMV-seropositive.

The chain has TRBV4-1 and TRBJ1-5; 11 nucleotides agree with TRBD1. This CDR3 is built from 19 residues. Germline V gene data show CDR1 as MGHRA and CDR2 as YSYEKL. Trimming took 0 bases from V and 2 from J; bases not matched to a gene: 9. This chain's CDR3 is CASSQDIPGQGDGNQPQHF. The CDR3 region has the DNA TGCGCCAGCAGCCAAGATATTCCGGGACAGGGGGATGGCAATCAGCCCCAGCATTTT.

The chain is built from TRBV7-8 and TRBJ1-5; 9 bases line up with TRBD1. The CDR3 is 15 residues long. The trim removed 5 bases at V and 9 bases at J, leaving 11 bases unmatched. The germline V gene encodes CDR1 SGHVS and CDR2 FQNEAQ. The CDR3 DNA follows: TGTGCCAGCAGCCTCTACGGACAGGGGCAGGCGCCCCAGCATTTT. Translated, it gives CASSLYGQGQAPQHF.

V and J are TRBV4-1 and TRBJ2-7; D is uncertain. V gave up 0 bases and J gave up 2 bases, with 17 bases separating them. Germline V CDR1 and CDR2: MGHRA, YSYEKL. CDR3 length: 17 residues. CDR3 in amino acids: CASSQDVGGLGPYEQYF. In nucleotides, the CDR3 is TGCGCCAGCAGCCAAGATGTAGGCGGCCTGGGTCCCTACGAGCAGTACTTC.

The V call is TRBV7-8, the J call TRBJ1-4; TRBD1 aligns across 9 bases. Germline lookup yields CDR1 SGHVS and CDR2 FQNEAQ. V lost 3 bases to trimming and J lost 8 bases; unmatched junction nucleotides: 7. CDR3 length equals 15 residues. The CDR3 DNA reads as TGTGCCAGCAGCTTGGGGGACAGGGTAACGGAAAAACTGTTTTTT. The encoded protein is CASSLGDRVTEKLFF.

The gene calls are TRBV9 and TRBJ2-1, with TRBD2 matching over 10 bases. The germline V gene encodes CDR1 SGDLS and CDR2 YYNGEE. J was trimmed by 7 bases and V by 5 bases; bases with no gene match: 9. The CDR3 is 15 amino acids. CDR3 protein: CASRKSGRAENEQFF. DNA of the CDR3: TGTGCCAGCAGGAAAAGCGGGAGGGCCGAGAATGAGCAGTTCTTC.

This clone was observed a few times. The V call is TRBV5-6, the J call TRBJ1-1; D is possibly TRBD1 (6 bases). The V gene lost 6 bases and the J gene lost 0 bases, with 15 bases spanning the gap. CDR3 length equals 15 residues. CDR1 is SGHDT and CDR2 is YYEEEE in the germline V gene. CDR3 region: CASTVADRMNTEAFF. CDR3 coding DNA: TGTGCCAGCACCGTCGCGGACAGAATGAACACTGAAGCTTTCTTT.

This chain connects TRBV5-1 to TRBJ2-1; D possibly corresponds to TRBD1 (5 bases). The CDR3 consists of 16 residues. The germline V gene has CDR1 SGHRS and CDR2 YFSETQ. V lost 0 bases, J lost 0 bases, and 10 bases lay in between. This CDR3 is CASSLDRFTSYNEQFF. The CDR3, as DNA: TGCGCCAGCAGCTTGGACAGGTTTACCTCCTACAATGAGCAGTTCTTC.

This clone appeared a few times. This chain joins TRBV6-5 and TRBJ1-2, with a weak D call TRBD1 (6 bases). V was cut by 7 bases and J by 6 bases, with 18 bases left in between. Germline V gives CDR1 MNHEY, CDR2 SVGAGI. The CDR3 extends over 14 amino acids. The CDR3 DNA reads TGTGCCAGCACCCCGGGGGCAGGGAGGGATGGCTACACCTTC. It translates to CASTPGAGRDGYTF.

J is TRBJ1-6 and V is TRBV6-8; D not certain. Germline CDR1 MNHGY, CDR2 SAAAGT. Between the trimmed V and J ends, which lost 8 bases and 4 bases, there was a span of 15 bases. This CDR3 contains 15 residues. The CDR3 here is CASCYRREYNSPLHF. The CDR3 DNA follows: TGTGCCAGCTGCTACCGACGGGAGTATAATTCACCCCTCCACTTT.

The chain is built from TRBV4-2 and TRBJ1-1, with D uncertain. V was cut by 4 bases and J by 0 bases, with 6 bases left in between. CDR3 size: 13 residues. CDR1 is LGHNA, CDR2 YNFKEQ, per germline. CDR3: CASSRTVNTEAFF. CDR3 bases: TGTGCCAGCAGCCGTACGGTGAACACTGAAGCTTTCTTT.

This chain links TRBV28 with TRBJ1-5, with D perhaps matching TRBD1 (6 bases). V was cut by 6 bases and J by 6 bases, with 9 bases left in between. Germline loops: CDR1 MDHEN, CDR2 SYDVKM. The length of the CDR3 is 12 residues. CDR3 sequence reads: CASSTGFQPQHF. The CDR3 bases are TGTGCCAGCAGCACAGGGTTTCAGCCCCAGCATTTT.

This chain connects TRBV10-3 to TRBJ1-5; the D gene is possibly TRBD1 (5 bases). V lost 8 bases and J lost 5, with 10 bases in between. Per germline, CDR1 ENHRY and CDR2 SYGVKD. This CDR3 has 12 residues. The CDR3 sequence is CAIGGLYQPQHF. The CDR3 coding sequence is TGTGCCATCGGGGGGTTGTATCAGCCCCAGCATTTT.

The J gene is TRBJ2-2, the V gene TRBV7-2; D uncertain. The length of the CDR3 is 13 residues. The V end lost 2 bases, the J end lost 5 bases, and 6 bases lay between the germline ends. CDR1 is SGHTA, CDR2 FQGNSA, per germline. CDR3 sequence: CASSLSRTGELFF. CDR3 nucleotides: TGTGCCAGCAGCTTATCTAGGACCGGGGAGCTGTTTTTT.

V usage is TRBV28 and J usage is TRBJ2-6; possibly TRBD1 for D (6 bases). The CDR3 covers 17 residues. Germline V gene sequence: CDR1 MDHEN, CDR2 SYDVKM. V lost 3 bases, J lost 0 bases, and 12 bases lay in between. CDR3 in amino acids: CASSLGPGVSGANVLTF. The CDR3, as DNA: TGTGCCAGCAGTTTGGGGCCAGGGGTCTCTGGGGCCAACGTCCTGACTTTC.

The chain is built from TRBV28 and TRBJ2-3; 7 positions match TRBD2. Per the germline V gene, CDR1 is MDHEN and CDR2 is SYDVKM. The CDR3 spans 15 residues. J lost 6 bases, V lost 4 bases, and 10 bases had no gene match. The CDR3 DNA sequence: TGTGCCAGCAGTTCGGGACTATCAATTGGGGATACGCAGTATTTT. It codes for CASSSGLSIGDTQYF.

The CDR3: CASSQQGSNVLTF. CDR3 sequence (DNA): TGCGCCAGCAGCCAACAGGGTTCCAACGTCCTGACTTTC. The chain is built from TRBV4-3 and TRBJ2-6; D is possibly TRBD1 (5 bases). Trimming cost V 2 bases and J 8 bases, with 7 bases left between them. This CDR3 comprises 13 residues. Germline assignment: CDR1 LGHNA and CDR2 YSLEER.

The chain links TRBV5-4 to TRBJ2-7; D call uncertain. Germline CDR1 is SGHNT and CDR2 is YYREEE (reference sequence). Trimming took 2 bases from V and 0 from J, leaving 9 bases between them. The CDR3 spans 14 residues. CDR3 loop: CASSFDDSSYEQYF. CDR3 coding DNA: TGTGCCAGCAGCTTTGACGACTCCTCCTACGAGCAGTACTTC.

This clone came up a few times. This chain joins TRBV4-3 and TRBJ2-3; the match to TRBD2 covers 13 bases. Germline CDR1 LGHNA, CDR2 YSLEER. CDR3 length equals 20 residues. V was clipped by 5 bases and J by 1 base; unmatched bases: 15. CDR3 in DNA: TGCGCCAGCAGCTTAGGACTAGCGGGAGATATCCCCCGCCGCACAGATACGCAGTATTTT. This translates into CASSLGLAGDIPRRTDTQYF.

The chain joins TRBV28 to TRBJ1-5; the D is unclear. The V end lost 4 bases, the J end lost 5 bases, and 18 bases lay between the germline ends. From germline, CDR1 is MDHEN and CDR2 SYDVKM. This CDR3 has 16 amino acids. CDR3 loop: CASSWTEMFSDQPQHF. The DNA of the CDR3 is TGTGCCAGCAGTTGGACTGAAATGTTTTCGGATCAGCCCCAGCATTTT. Using reference TRBV28 and TRBJ1-5 for the parts outside the CDR3, the full variable domain is DVKVTQSSRYLVKRTGEKVFLECVQDMDHENMFWYRQDPGLGLRLIYFSYDVKMKEKGDIPEGYSVSREKKERFSLILESASTNQTSMYLCASSWTEMFSDQPQHFGDGTRLSIL.

CDR3 coding DNA: TGCGCCAGCAGCTTTCGGCTAGCGGGGTACTACGAGCAGTACTTC. Its protein is CASSFRLAGYYEQYF. V is TRBV5-1 and J is TRBJ2-7, with 9 bases identical to TRBD2. The CDR3 contains 15 residues. V shed 2 bases and J 3 bases; nucleotides not matched to a gene: 6. Germline V CDR1 and CDR2: SGHRS, YFSETQ.

This chain's CDR3 is CASSQDNGEVGANYGYTF. The DNA for the CDR3 is TGTGCCAGCAGCCAAGATAATGGGGAGGTGGGGGCTAACTATGGCTACACCTTC. The chain joins TRBV4-2 to TRBJ1-2; D may be TRBD1 (5 bases). This CDR3 has 18 residues. Trimming stripped 0 bases from V and 0 bases from J, with 17 bases between. From germline, CDR1 is LGHNA and CDR2 YNFKEQ.

J is TRBJ1-1 and V is TRBV27, with TRBD1 as a possible D gene (5 bases). Germline CDR1 MNHEY, CDR2 SMNVEV (reference sequence). The CDR3 consists of 13 residues. The V gene lost 4 bases and the J gene lost 8 bases, with 14 bases spanning the gap. For the CDR3, the DNA is TGTGCCAGCAGTTCAGGGCGGGGTGCGGAAGCTTTCTTT. Amino acid sequence: CASSSGRGAEAFF.

This rearrangement joins TRBV13 to TRBJ2-7; 8 nucleotides line up with TRBD2. The germline V gene has CDR1 PRHDT and CDR2 FYEKMQ (reference sequence). After removal of 6 bases from V and 0 bases from J, the junction contained 7 bases not matched to a gene. This CDR3 spans 15 amino acids. The CDR3 region is CASSSTSGASYEQYF. The CDR3 DNA reads TGTGCCAGCAGTTCAACTAGCGGTGCCTCCTACGAGCAGTACTTC.

The chain joins TRBV4-2 to TRBJ1-3; D call uncertain. The length of the CDR3 is 15 residues. V lost 0 bases and J 6 bases, leaving 12 bases between the germline ends. CDR1 LGHNA and CDR2 YNFKEQ come from the germline V gene. In nucleotides, the CDR3 is TGTGCCAGCAGCCAAGAGCGTAGCTCGGAAAACACCATATATTTT. Its translation: CASSQERSSENTIYF.

The chain recombines TRBV7-9 with TRBJ1-1; 8 bases map to TRBD1. CDR3 length: 17 residues. Germline-derived CDR1 and CDR2 are SEHNR and FQNEAQ (reference sequence). V was pared by 8 bases and J by 1 base, with 15 bases of the junction left unmatched. CDR3 residues: CASPPSGTGDPNTEAFF. CDR3 coding DNA: TGTGCCAGCCCACCGAGCGGGACAGGAGACCCGAACACTGAAGCTTTCTTT.

CDR3: CASRQGAAQETQYF. In DNA, the CDR3 is TGTGCCAGCAGGCAAGGGGCCGCCCAAGAGACCCAGTACTTC. The rearrangement uses TRBV11-2 and TRBJ2-5, with D possibly TRBD1 on 5 matching bases. Trimming cost V 6 bases and J 1 base, with 12 bases left between them. Germline values: CDR1 SGHAT, CDR2 FQNNGV. CDR3 length: 14 amino acids.